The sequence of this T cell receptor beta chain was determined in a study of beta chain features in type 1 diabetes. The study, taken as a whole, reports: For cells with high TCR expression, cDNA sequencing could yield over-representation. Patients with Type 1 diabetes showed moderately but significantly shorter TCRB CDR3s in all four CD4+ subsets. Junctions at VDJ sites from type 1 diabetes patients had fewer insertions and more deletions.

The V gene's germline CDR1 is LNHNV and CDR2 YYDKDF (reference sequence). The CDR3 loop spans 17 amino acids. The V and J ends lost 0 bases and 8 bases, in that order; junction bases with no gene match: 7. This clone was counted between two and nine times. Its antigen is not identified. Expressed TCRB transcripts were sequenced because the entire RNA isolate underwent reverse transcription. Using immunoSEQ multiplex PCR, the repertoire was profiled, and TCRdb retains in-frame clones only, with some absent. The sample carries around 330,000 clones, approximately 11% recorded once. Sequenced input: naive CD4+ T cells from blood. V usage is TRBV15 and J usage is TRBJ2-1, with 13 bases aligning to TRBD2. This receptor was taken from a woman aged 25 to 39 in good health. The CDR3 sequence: CATSRDFGLAGVDEQFF. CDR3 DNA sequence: TGTGCCACCAGCAGAGATTTTGGACTAGCGGGAGTGGATGAGCAGTTCTTC.